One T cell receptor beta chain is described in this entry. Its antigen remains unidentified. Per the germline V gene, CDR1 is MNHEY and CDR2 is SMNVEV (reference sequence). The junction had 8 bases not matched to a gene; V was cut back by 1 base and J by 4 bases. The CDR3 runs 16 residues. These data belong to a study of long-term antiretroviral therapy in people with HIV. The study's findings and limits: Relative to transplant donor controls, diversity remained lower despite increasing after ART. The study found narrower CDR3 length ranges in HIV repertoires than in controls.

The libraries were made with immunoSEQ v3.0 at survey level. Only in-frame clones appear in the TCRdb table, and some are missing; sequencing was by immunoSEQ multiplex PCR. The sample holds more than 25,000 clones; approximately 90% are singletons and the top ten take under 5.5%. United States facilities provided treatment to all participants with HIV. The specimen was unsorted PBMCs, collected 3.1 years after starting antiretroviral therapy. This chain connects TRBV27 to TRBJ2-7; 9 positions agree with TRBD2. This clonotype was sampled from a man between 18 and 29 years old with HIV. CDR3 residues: CASSLWWREGPYEQYF. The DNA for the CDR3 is TGTGCCAGCAGTTTATGGTGGCGGGAGGGCCCGTACGAGCAGTACTTC.